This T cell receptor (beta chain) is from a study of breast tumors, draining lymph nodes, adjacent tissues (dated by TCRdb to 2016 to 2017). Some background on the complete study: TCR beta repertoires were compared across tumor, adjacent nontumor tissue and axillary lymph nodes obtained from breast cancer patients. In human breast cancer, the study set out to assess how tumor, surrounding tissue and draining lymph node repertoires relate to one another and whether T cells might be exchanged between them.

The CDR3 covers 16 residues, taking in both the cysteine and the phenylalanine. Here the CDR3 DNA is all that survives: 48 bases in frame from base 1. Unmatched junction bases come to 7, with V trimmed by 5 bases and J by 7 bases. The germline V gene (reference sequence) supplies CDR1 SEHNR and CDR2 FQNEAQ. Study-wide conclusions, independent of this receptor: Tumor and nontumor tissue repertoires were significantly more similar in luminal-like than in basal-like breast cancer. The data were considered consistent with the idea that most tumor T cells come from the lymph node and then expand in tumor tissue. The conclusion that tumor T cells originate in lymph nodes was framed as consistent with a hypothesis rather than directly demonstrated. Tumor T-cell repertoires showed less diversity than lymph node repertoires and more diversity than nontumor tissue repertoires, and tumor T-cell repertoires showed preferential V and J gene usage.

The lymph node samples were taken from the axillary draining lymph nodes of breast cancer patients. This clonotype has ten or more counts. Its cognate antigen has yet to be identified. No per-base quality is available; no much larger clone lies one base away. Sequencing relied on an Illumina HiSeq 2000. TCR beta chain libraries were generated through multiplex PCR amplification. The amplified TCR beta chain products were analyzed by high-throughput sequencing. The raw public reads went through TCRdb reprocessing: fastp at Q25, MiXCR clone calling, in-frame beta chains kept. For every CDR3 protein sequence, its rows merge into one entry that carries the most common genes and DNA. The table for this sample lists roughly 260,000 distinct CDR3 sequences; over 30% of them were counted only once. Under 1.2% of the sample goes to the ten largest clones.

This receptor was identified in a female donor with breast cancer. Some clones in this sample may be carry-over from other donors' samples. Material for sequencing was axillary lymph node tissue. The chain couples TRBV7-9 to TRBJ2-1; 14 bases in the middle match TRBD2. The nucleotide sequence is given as TGTGCCAGCAGCCCGCGACTAGCGGGAGGGCAAAATGAGCAGTTCTTC. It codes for CASSPRLAGGQNEQFF. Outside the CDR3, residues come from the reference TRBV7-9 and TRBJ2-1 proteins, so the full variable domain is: DTGVSQNPRHKITKRGQNVTFRCDPISEHNRLYWYRQTLGQGPEFLTYFQNEAQLEKSRLLSDRFSAERPKGSFSTLEIQRTEQGDSAMYLCASSPRLAGGQNEQFFGPGTRLTVL.